This entry is about one TCR beta chain. In the PCR, 60 Vbeta and 13 Jbeta primers were used. In the study's own analysis: It was a later analysis that counted tens of millions of unique TCR beta chains, of which some 10 million were shared. Sequencing used immunoSEQ multiplex PCR; TCRdb keeps in-frame clones, though not all of them. D and trimming come from the DNA, and the V and J calls and clone size come from that table. The ten top clones account for less than 3%, within a sample of 100,000 to 150,000 clones. The entry originates in a study of cytomegalovirus exposure and HLA in healthy donors. Study summary: One earlier analysis, a look at roughly 170 million T cells, found approximately 120 million unique TCR beta sequences.

This CDR3 contains 19 residues. Germline values: CDR1 SGHRS, CDR2 YFSETQ. V dropped 3 bases and J dropped 6; count of bases not matched to a gene: 19. The clonotype originates from a man under 40 in good health and CMV-seronegative. The genes are TRBV5-1 and TRBJ2-3; the match to TRBD2 covers 10 bases. Sequencing was performed on PBMCs. This chain's CDR3 is CASSSEEVQREGLGDTQYF. Written as DNA, the CDR3 is TGCGCCAGCAGCTCCGAAGAGGTACAGCGGGAGGGTTTAGGGGATACGCAGTATTTT.